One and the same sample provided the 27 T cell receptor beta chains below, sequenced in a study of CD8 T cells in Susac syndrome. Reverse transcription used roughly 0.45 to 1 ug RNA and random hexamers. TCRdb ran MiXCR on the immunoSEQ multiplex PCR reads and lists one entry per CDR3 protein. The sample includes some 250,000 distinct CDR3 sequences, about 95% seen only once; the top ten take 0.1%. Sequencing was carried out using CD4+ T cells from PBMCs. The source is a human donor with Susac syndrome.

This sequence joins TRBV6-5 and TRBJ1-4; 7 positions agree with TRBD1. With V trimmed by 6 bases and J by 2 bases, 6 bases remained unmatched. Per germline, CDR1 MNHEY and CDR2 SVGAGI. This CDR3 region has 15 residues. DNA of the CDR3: TGTGCCAGCAGCTCATCGACAGGGACTAATGAAAAACTGTTTTTT. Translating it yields CASSSSTGTNEKLFF.

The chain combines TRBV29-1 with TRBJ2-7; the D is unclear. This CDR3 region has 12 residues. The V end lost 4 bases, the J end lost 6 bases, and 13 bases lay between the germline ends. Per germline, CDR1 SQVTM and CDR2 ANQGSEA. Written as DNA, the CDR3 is TGCAGCGTTGTCGGCTGGCCGGGCGAGCAGTACTTC. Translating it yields CSVVGWPGEQYF.

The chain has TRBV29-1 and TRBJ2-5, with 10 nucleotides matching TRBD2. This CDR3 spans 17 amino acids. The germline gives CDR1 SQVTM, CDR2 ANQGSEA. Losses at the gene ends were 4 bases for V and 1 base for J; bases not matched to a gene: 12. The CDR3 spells CSVGGGSGRTSQETQYF. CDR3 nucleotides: TGCAGCGTTGGGGGCGGTAGCGGGAGGACCTCCCAAGAGACCCAGTACTTC.

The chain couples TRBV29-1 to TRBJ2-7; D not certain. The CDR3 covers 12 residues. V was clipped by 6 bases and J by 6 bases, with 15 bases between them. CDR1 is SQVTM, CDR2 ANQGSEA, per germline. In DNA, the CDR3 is TGCAGCGTCCAACCCTCGGTGCTCGAGCAGTACTTC. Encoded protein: CSVQPSVLEQYF.

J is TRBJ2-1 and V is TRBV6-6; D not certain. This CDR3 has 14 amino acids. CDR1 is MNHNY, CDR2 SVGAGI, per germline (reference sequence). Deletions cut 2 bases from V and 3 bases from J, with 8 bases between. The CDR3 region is CASSYQDGYNEQFF. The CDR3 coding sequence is TGTGCCAGCAGTTACCAAGACGGCTACAATGAGCAGTTCTTC.

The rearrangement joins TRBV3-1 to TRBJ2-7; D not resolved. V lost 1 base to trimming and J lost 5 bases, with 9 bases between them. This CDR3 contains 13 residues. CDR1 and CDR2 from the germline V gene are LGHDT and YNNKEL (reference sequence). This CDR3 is CASSQARRDEQYF. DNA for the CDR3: TGTGCCAGCAGCCAAGCACGGAGAGACGAGCAGTACTTC.

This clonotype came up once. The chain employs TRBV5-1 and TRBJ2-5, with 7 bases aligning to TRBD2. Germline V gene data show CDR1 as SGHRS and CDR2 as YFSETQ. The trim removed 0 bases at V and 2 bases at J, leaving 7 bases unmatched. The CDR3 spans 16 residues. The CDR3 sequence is CASSLGEASGQETQYF. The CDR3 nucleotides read TGCGCCAGCAGCTTGGGTGAGGCTAGCGGACAAGAGACCCAGTACTTC.

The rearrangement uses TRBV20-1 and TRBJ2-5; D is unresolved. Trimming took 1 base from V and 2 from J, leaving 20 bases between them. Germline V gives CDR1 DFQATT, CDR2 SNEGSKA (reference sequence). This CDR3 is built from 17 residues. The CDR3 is CSARAPVGAMMQETQYF. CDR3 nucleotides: TGCAGTGCTAGAGCCCCGGTAGGAGCAATGATGCAAGAGACCCAGTACTTC.

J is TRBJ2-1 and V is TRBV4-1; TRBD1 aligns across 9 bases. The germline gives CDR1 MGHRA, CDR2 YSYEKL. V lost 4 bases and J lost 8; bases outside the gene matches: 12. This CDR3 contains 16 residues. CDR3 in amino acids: CASSLRTGASSDEQFF. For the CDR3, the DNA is TGCGCCAGCAGCCTCAGGACAGGGGCCAGTTCTGATGAGCAGTTCTTC.

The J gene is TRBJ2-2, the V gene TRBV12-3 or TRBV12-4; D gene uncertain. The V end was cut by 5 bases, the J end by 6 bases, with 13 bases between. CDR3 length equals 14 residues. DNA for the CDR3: TGTGCCAGCAGTCCCCATACTACGGCCGGGGAGCTGTTTTTT. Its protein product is CASSPHTTAGELFF.

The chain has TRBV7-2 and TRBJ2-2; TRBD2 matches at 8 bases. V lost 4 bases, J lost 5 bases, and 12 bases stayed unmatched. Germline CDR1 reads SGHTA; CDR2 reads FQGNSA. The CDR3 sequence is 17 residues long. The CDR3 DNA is TGTGCCAGCAGCTCCCAGTTGAGACTAGCGTCTACCGGGGAGCTGTTTTTT. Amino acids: CASSSQLRLASTGELFF.

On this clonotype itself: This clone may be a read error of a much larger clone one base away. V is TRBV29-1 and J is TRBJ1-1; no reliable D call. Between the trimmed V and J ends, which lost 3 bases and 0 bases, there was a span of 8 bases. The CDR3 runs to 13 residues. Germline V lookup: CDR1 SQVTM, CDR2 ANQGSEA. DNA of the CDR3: TGCAGCGTTGAGGGCAGATTGAACACTGAAGCTTTCTTT. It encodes CSVEGRLNTEAFF.

CDR3 sequence (DNA): TGTGCCACCTCGCGGGACAGAAGTAACTATGGCTACACCTTC. It specifies CATSRDRSNYGYTF. V and J are TRBV15 and TRBJ1-2; 7 nucleotides match TRBD1. CDR1 LNHNV and CDR2 YYDKDF come from the germline V gene (reference sequence). The CDR3 contains 14 residues. The V gene end was trimmed by 8 bases and the J gene end by 1 base; junction bases not matched to a gene: 7.

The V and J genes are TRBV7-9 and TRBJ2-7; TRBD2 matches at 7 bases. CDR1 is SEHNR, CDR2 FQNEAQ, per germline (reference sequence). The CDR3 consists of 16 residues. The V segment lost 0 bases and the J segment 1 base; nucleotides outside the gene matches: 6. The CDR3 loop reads CASSLALPSGSYEQYF. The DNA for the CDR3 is TGTGCCAGCAGCTTAGCGCTGCCTAGCGGATCCTACGAGCAGTACTTC.

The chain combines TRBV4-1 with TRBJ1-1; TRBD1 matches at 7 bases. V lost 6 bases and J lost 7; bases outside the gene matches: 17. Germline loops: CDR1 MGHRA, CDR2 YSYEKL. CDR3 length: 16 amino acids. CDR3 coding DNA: TGCGCCAGCAGGCGAACTGGAACAGGACAGGTCGATGAAGCTTTCTTT. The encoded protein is CASRRTGTGQVDEAFF.

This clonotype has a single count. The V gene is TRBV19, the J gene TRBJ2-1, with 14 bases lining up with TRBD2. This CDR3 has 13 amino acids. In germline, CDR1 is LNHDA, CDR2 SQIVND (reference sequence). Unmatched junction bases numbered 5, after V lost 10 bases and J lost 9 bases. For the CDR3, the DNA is TGTGCCACTGCGACTAGCGGGAGGGCTGAGCAGTTCTTC. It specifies CATATSGRAEQFF.

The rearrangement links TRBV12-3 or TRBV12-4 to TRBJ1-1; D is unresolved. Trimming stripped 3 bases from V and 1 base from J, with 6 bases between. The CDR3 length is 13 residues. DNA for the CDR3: TGTGCCAGCAGTTTTGAGCAGAACACTGAAGCTTTCTTT. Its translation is CASSFEQNTEAFF.

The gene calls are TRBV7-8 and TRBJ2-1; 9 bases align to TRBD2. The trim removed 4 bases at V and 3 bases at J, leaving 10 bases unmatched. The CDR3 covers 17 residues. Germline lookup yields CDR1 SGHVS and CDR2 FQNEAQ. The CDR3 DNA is TGTGCCAGCAGCTACCAACGACTAGCGGAACTCTACAATGAGCAGTTCTTC. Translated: CASSYQRLAELYNEQFF.

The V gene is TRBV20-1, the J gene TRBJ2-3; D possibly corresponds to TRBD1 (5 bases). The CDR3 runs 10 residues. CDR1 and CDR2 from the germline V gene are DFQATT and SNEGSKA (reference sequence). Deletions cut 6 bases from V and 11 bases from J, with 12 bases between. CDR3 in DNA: TGCAGTGCCCCCAGGGTAGGGCAGTATTTT. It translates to CSAPRVGQYF.

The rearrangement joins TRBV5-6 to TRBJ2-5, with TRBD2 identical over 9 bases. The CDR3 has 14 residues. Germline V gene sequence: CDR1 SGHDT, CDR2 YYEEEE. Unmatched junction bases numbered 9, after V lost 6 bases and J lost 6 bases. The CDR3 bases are TGTGCCAGCACCCTAGCGGGACTAGGAAAGACCCAGTACTTC. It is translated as CASTLAGLGKTQYF.

CDR3 amino acids: CASSVDGGGGNQPQHF. In nucleotides, the CDR3 is TGCGCCAGCAGCGTGGACGGGGGCGGCGGCAATCAGCCCCAGCATTTT. This rearrangement joins TRBV5-1 to TRBJ1-5; a weak D match, TRBD1 (6 bases). Germline V lookup: CDR1 SGHRS, CDR2 YFSETQ. With 4 bases removed from V and 2 bases from J, the gap between germline ends came to 16 bases. The CDR3 has 16 residues.

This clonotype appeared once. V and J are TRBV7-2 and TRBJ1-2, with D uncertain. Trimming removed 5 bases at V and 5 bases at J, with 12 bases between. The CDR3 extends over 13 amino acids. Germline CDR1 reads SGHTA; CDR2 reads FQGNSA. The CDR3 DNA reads TGTGCCAGCAGCCCATTGACGGGGTATGGCTACACCTTC. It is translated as CASSPLTGYGYTF.

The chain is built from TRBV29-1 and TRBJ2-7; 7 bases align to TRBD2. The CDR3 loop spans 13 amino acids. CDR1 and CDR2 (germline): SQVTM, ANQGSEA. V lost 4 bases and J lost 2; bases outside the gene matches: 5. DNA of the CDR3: TGCAGCGTTGTCGGCGGGAGAACCTACGAGCAGTACTTC. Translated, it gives CSVVGGRTYEQYF.

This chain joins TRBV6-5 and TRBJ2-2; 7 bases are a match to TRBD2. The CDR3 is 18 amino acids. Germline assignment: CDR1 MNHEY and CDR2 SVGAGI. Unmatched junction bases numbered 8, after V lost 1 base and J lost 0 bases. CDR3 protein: CASSYFHQRDPNTGELFF. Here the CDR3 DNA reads TGTGCCAGCAGTTACTTCCACCAGCGGGACCCGAACACCGGGGAGCTGTTTTTT.

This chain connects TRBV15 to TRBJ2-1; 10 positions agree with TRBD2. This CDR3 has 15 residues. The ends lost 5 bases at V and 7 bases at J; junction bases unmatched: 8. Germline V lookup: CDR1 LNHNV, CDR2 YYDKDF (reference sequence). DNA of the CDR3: TGTGCCACCAGCGCCAGCGGGAGGGTGTGGAATGAGCAGTTCTTC. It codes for CATSASGRVWNEQFF. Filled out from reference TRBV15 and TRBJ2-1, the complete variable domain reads DAMVIQNPRYQVTQFGKPVTLSCSQTLNHNVMYWYQQKSSQAPKLLFHYYDKDFNNEADTPDNFQSRRPNTSFCFLDIRSPGLGDTAMYLCATSASGRVWNEQFFGPGTRLTVL.

CDR3: CSDRLAGGATQYF. The CDR3 bases are TGCAGCGACAGACTAGCGGGAGGGGCTACGCAGTATTTT. The rearrangement uses TRBV29-1 and TRBJ2-3; 14 nucleotides match TRBD2. The J segment lost 8 bases and the V segment lost 7 bases, leaving 5 bases of the junction unmatched. The CDR3 spans 13 residues. Germline lookup yields CDR1 SQVTM and CDR2 ANQGSEA.

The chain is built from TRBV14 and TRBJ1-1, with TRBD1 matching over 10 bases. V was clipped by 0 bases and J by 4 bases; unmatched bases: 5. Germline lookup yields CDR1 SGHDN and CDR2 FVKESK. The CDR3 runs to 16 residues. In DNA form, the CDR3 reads TGTGCCAGCAGCCAAGATTGGCGGGACAGGGGCACTGAAGCTTTCTTT. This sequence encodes CASSQDWRDRGTEAFF.